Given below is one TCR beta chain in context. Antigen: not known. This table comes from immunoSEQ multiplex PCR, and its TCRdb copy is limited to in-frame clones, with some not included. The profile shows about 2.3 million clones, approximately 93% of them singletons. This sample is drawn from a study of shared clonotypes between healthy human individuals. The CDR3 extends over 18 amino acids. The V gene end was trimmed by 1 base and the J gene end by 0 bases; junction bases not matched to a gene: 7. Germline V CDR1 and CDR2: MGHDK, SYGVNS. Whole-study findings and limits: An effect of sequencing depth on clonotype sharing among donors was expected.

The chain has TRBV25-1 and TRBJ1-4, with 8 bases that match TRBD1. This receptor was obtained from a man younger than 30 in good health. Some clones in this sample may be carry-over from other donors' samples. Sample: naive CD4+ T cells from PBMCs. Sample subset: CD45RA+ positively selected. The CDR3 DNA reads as TGTGCCAGCAGTGAATCCGGCAGGGGGCGAACAACTAATGAAAAACTGTTTTTT. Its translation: CASSESGRGRTTNEKLFF.